These T cell receptor beta chains were read from a single sample in a study of early T cells in non-severe SARS-CoV-2 infection. TCRdb reprocessed the 5' RACE reads with MiXCR, giving one entry per CDR3 protein. The table has tens of thousands of distinct CDR3 sequences, around 12% seen once; the top ten hold approximately 1.1%. The input for sequencing was whole blood, taken at baseline. These receptors originate from an adult who was a healthcare worker with PCR-confirmed SARS-CoV-2 infection or an uninfected control (not recorded which). The donor label of this sample is uncertain. The conserved cysteine and the conserved F or W are not part of the CDR3 here.

j_call | v_call | cdr3_aa
TRBJ2-5 | TRBV4-1 | ASSQDTVRDRAIETQY
TRBJ2-5 | TRBV12-3/TRBV12-4 | ASRSSGTSGEETQY
TRBJ1-5 | TRBV20-1 | SAEDREYSNQPQH
TRBJ2-5 | TRBV21-1 | ASSARSSQETQY
TRBJ2-5 | TRBV3-1 | ASSQRRLLGAETQY
TRBJ1-4 | TRBV5-5 | ASSPTGAGEKLF
TRBJ1-2 | TRBV20-1 | SALERVDYGYT
TRBJ1-4 | TRBV3-1 | ASSRQGEKLF
TRBJ1-1 | TRBV6-5 | ASTHGERNTEAF
TRBJ2-1 | TRBV18 | ASSAQGAMDEQF
TRBJ2-3 | TRBV24-1 | ATRATAPRDTQY
TRBJ2-1 | TRBV20-1 | SAGEASNEQF
TRBJ1-2 | TRBV5-8 | ASSLARRTGGDYGYT
TRBJ2-2 | TRBV9 | ASRRDLRGDPNTGELF
TRBJ1-3 | TRBV7-9 | ASSSPVRAPGNTIY
TRBJ2-5 | TRBV6-6 | ASSYGQGIQETQY
TRBJ1-5 | TRBV5-6 | ASSLGGVGPQH